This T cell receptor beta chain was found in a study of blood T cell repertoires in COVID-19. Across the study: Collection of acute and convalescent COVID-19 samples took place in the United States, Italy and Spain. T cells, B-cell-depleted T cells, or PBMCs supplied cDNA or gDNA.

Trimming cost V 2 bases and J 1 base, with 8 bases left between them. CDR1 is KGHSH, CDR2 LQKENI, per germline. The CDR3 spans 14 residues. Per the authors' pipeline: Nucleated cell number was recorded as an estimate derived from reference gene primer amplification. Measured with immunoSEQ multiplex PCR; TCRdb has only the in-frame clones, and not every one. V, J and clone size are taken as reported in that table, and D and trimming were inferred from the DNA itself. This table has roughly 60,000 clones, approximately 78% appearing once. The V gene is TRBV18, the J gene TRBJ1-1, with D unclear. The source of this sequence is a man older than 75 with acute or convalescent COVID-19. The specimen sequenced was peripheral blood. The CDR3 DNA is TGTGCCAGCTCACCAGAGACACAGAACACTGAAGCTTTCTTT. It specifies CASSPETQNTEAFF.